This T cell receptor beta chain emerged from a study of memory CD4+ T cells and cytomegalovirus serostatus. Across the whole study: Of the healthy Belgian adults, 9 or 10 were CMV seropositive and around 22 seronegative.

Using immunoSEQ multiplex PCR, the repertoire was profiled, and TCRdb retains in-frame clones only, with some absent. The table shows tens of thousands of clones, with about three quarters occurring only once. Overall study findings and caveats: The CMV-associated TCR signature appears largely within the CD4+ memory repertoire. Of 164 reported CMV TCRbeta sequences, under 70 were found in memory CD4+ repertoires. CMV serostatus prediction reached median AUC around 0.94, or 0.89 with US-trained model.

J was trimmed by 12 bases and V by 3 bases; bases with no gene match: 6. Looked up from germline, CDR1 is SGDLS and CDR2 is YYNGEE. There are 11 residues in the CDR3. In the case of this clone: Its antigen is not known.

Single viable CD3+CD4+CD8-CD45RO+ cells were sorted as the memory CD4+ T cells. The sequence derives from an adult in good health and CMV-seropositive. This chain joins TRBV9 and TRBJ2-7; 7 nucleotides agree with TRBD1. The specimen was memory CD4+ T cells from blood. The DNA for the CDR3 is TGTGCCAGCAGCGCTGACAGGGAACGGTACTTC. Amino acids: CASSADRERYF.